The T cell receptor (beta chain) described here comes from a study of blood T cell repertoires in COVID-19. About the research overall: Nucleic acid was either cDNA or gDNA, and it came from T cells, B-cell-depleted T cells, or PBMCs.

The CDR3 extends over 13 amino acids. The V end lost 6 bases, the J end lost 9 bases, and 17 bases lay between the germline ends. The V gene's germline CDR1 is MDHEN and CDR2 SYDVKM. Method: immunoSEQ multiplex PCR; TCRdb's copy keeps in-frame clones and lacks some. In the table there are 250,000 to 300,000 clones, around 88% of which are singletons. Followed over time, Seattle patients had been enrolled while infection was active. This TCR derives from a woman between 65 and 79 years old with COVID-19, enrolled during active disease. The chain links TRBV28 to TRBJ2-5; weak D call: TRBD2 (6 bases). Specimen: peripheral blood. Written as DNA, the CDR3 is TGTGCCAGCAGGCAGGGAGGTGGCTCCTCCCAGTACTTC. Its translation: CASRQGGGSSQYF.